A single sample is the source of the 14 T cell receptor beta chains below, sequenced in a study of blood T cell repertoires in COVID-19 (dated by TCRdb to the early 2020s). Preparation of the library involved the immunoSEQ multiplex PCR assay. What TCRdb holds here is the immuneACCESS table cut down to in-frame rearrangements. Part of the clones is not present; checked against another copy, under half of the missing clones reflect an unresolved V gene, and the others are unexplained. Counted in this sample were 50,000 to 70,000 clones; 91% of them appeared once. The ten largest clonotypes hold roughly 2.4% of the sample. The specimen sequenced was peripheral blood. These TCRs come from a man in his fifties or sixties with acute or convalescent COVID-19.

In its sample, this clone was seen a few times. The chain employs TRBV5-1 and TRBJ2-7; D unresolved. Germline values: CDR1 SGHRS, CDR2 YFSETQ. Trimming stripped 4 bases from V and 3 bases from J, with 14 bases between. The CDR3 has 14 amino acids. The CDR3 region has the DNA TGCGCCAGCAGCCCAACAGCAGCCTTCTACGAGCAGTACTTC. Its translation is CASSPTAAFYEQYF. The full variable domain, rest sourced from reference TRBV5-1 and TRBJ2-7, is KAGVTQTPRYLIKTRGQQVTLSCSPISGHRSVSWYQQTPGQGLQFLFEYFSETQRNKGNFPGRFSGRQFSNSRSEMNVSTLELGDSALYLCASSPTAAFYEQYFGPGTRLTVT.

This clone was counted once. The J gene is TRBJ2-3, the V gene TRBV9, with a possible D match to TRBD2 (6 bases). Per germline, CDR1 SGDLS and CDR2 YYNGEE. The CDR3 spans 15 residues. V shed 0 bases and J shed 0 bases, with 8 bases lying between them. The CDR3 reads CASSVGLASTDTQYF. DNA of the CDR3: TGTGCCAGCAGCGTAGGTCTAGCGAGCACAGATACGCAGTATTTT. Variable domain in full (rest from reference TRBV9 and TRBJ2-3): DSGVTQTPKHLITATGQRVTLRCSPRSGDLSVYWYQQSLDQGLQFLIQYYNGEERAKGNILERFSAQQFPDLHSELNLSSLELGDSALYFCASSVGLASTDTQYFGPGTRLTVL.

V is TRBV9 and J is TRBJ2-1; D perhaps matches TRBD1 (6 bases). Between the trimmed V and J ends, which lost 7 bases and 3 bases, there was a span of 17 bases. The germline V gene encodes CDR1 SGDLS and CDR2 YYNGEE. There are 15 residues in the CDR3. CDR3 residues: CASSLEADSYNEQFF. The CDR3 DNA is TGTGCCAGCTCTCTAGAGGCGGACAGCTACAATGAGCAGTTCTTC.

This chain connects TRBV27 to TRBJ2-3; TRBD2 matches 14 bases. V shed 7 bases and J 6 bases; nucleotides not matched to a gene: 18. Germline CDR1 reads MNHEY; CDR2 reads SMNVEV (reference sequence). This CDR3 is built from 19 residues. CDR3 region: CASTALGLAGGVGGDTQYF. The CDR3 nucleotides read TGTGCCAGCACCGCTCTCGGACTAGCGGGAGGTGTCGGGGGGGATACGCAGTATTTT.

The V call is TRBV16, the J call TRBJ1-1; D remains ambiguous. CDR1 is KGHSY, CDR2 FQNENV, per germline. Between the trimmed V and J ends, which lost 0 bases and 8 bases, there was a span of 10 bases. This CDR3 has 13 residues. CDR3: CASSQSAWEEAFF. In DNA, the CDR3 is TGTGCCAGCAGCCAATCCGCCTGGGAGGAAGCTTTCTTT.

The gene calls are TRBV11-2 and TRBJ2-7; possible D gene TRBD2, 5 bases. The CDR3 has 15 amino acids. Germline lookup yields CDR1 SGHAT and CDR2 FQNNGV. V shed 1 base and J shed 7 bases, with 17 bases lying between them. The CDR3 region has the DNA TGTGCCAGCAGCTTAGTCAGGACTTCCCGAGGGGAGCAGTACTTC. This sequence encodes CASSLVRTSRGEQYF.

The V gene is TRBV3-1 (or the pseudogene TRBV3-2), the J gene TRBJ1-1; maybe TRBD1 (5 bases). The ends were cut back, 4 bases at V and 2 bases at J, with 8 bases in the middle. The CDR3 covers 13 residues. Looked up from germline, CDR1 is LGHDT and CDR2 is YNNKEL (reference sequence). CDR3 sequence: CASSRQRNTEAFF. The CDR3 DNA reads as TGTGCCAGCAGCCGACAGAGAAACACTGAAGCTTTCTTT.

The rearrangement joins TRBV24-1 to TRBJ1-2; the match to TRBD1 covers 9 bases. The length of the CDR3 is 16 residues. V gave up 4 bases and J gave up 6 bases; unmatched junction bases: 11. Germline V gives CDR1 KGHDR, CDR2 SFDVKD. CDR3 loop: CATSDSNRDRVNGYTF. The CDR3 region has the DNA TGTGCCACCAGTGACTCCAACCGGGACAGGGTAAATGGCTACACCTTC.

J is TRBJ2-5 and V is TRBV6-5; TRBD2 matches at 9 bases. CDR3 length equals 13 residues. From germline, CDR1 is MNHEY and CDR2 SVGAGI. Germline trimming cut 7 bases from V and 5 bases from J; bases unmatched to any gene: 5. The chain's CDR3 is CASKREEGETQYF. CDR3 nucleotide sequence: TGTGCCAGCAAGCGGGAGGAGGGGGAGACCCAGTACTTC.

The CDR3 protein is CASSARSGCTEAFF. DNA for the CDR3: TGCGCCAGCAGTGCAAGGTCAGGGTGCACTGAAGCTTTCTTT. The chain is built from TRBV10-1 and TRBJ1-1; a possible D gene is TRBD1 (5 bases). This CDR3 comprises 14 residues. V was pared by 4 bases and J by 4 bases, with 13 bases between. The V gene's germline CDR1 is WNHNN and CDR2 SYGVQD (reference sequence).

The chain links TRBV28 to TRBJ2-7; tentatively, D is TRBD2 (5 bases). Germline V CDR1 and CDR2: MDHEN, SYDVKM. The CDR3 sequence is 14 residues long. V lost 5 bases to trimming and J lost 4 bases, with 15 bases between them. In DNA, the CDR3 is TGTGCCAGCAGTCCCCCTGCCAGGACTTACGAGCAGTACTTC. Translated, it gives CASSPPARTYEQYF.

V usage is TRBV3-1 (or the pseudogene TRBV3-2) and J usage is TRBJ1-5, with TRBD1 matching 10 bases. CDR3 length: 15 residues. Germline CDR1 and CDR2: LGHDT and YNNKEL (reference sequence). Germline trimming cut 2 bases from V and 5 bases from J; bases unmatched to any gene: 3. For the CDR3, the DNA is TGTGCCAGCAGCCAAACCGGGACAGGGGATCAGCCCCAGCATTTT. Translated, it gives CASSQTGTGDQPQHF.

This chain joins TRBV5-4 and TRBJ1-1, with TRBD1 matching 7 bases. CDR3 length equals 15 residues. Germline CDR1 is SGHNT and CDR2 is YYREEE (reference sequence). J gave up 3 bases and V 9 bases, and 14 bases lay outside the gene matches. The CDR3 nucleotides are TGTGCCACCACGGGACAGACAGGGATATACACTGAAGCTTTCTTT. Translation: CATTGQTGIYTEAFF. Full variable domain (missing parts from reference TRBV5-4 and TRBJ1-1): ETGVTQSPTHLIKTRGQQVTLRCSSQSGHNTVSWYQQALGQGPQFIFQYYREEENGRGNFPPRFSGLQFPNYSSELNVNALELDDSALYLCATTGQTGIYTEAFFGQGTRLTVV.

The chain joins TRBV4-1 to TRBJ2-5, with TRBD2 matching over 10 bases. This CDR3 contains 16 residues. Germline CDR1 MGHRA, CDR2 YSYEKL. Unmatched junction bases numbered 9, after V lost 2 bases and J lost 6 bases. CDR3: CASSQYSGRVQQTQYF. DNA for the CDR3: TGCGCCAGCAGCCAATACAGCGGGAGGGTACAACAGACCCAGTACTTC.